The 18 T cell receptor beta chains below come from one sample, sequenced in a study of radiation and T cells in renal cell carcinoma. Sample time point: blood 4 weeks post-SBRT, at nephrectomy. Treatment meaning: 15 Gy SBRT to primary tumor, nephrectomy 4 weeks later. Sequencing was performed with immunoSEQ multiplex PCR; in TCRdb, only in-frame clones are kept and a portion is missing. The sample lists about 73,000 clones, less than 85% occurring once. The input for sequencing was blood, taken from a patient whose treatment included radiotherapy and nephrectomy. The receptors here all came from a woman aged 55-69 years with renal cell carcinoma.

V and J are TRBV10-2 and TRBJ2-6; 8 bases are shared with TRBD1. V trimming: 7 bases; J trimming: 0 bases; junction bases outside the gene matches: 8. From germline, CDR1 is WSHSY and CDR2 SAAADI. The CDR3 spans 17 residues. In DNA, the CDR3 is TGCGCCAGCAATCCCGACAGGGGAGTCTCTGGGGCCAACGTCCTGACTTTC. Protein product: CASNPDRGVSGANVLTF.

CDR3 in DNA: TGTGCCAGCAGTTACAAGGGATACTCTGGAAACACCATATATTTT. Translation: CASSYKGYSGNTIYF. This rearrangement joins TRBV6-5 to TRBJ1-3; D is unresolved. V was cut by 2 bases and J by 0 bases, with 8 bases left in between. CDR3 length: 15 residues. Germline CDR1 reads MNHEY; CDR2 reads SVGAGI.

The CDR3 DNA is TGTGCCAGCAGTTCCGACAGGGGCCTTGTTCAGCCCCAGCATTTT. Its translation: CASSSDRGLVQPQHF. The chain links TRBV6-5 to TRBJ1-5; 8 bases line up with TRBD1. Trimming at V came to 4 bases and at J to 6 bases, leaving 8 bases not matched to a gene. CDR3 length: 15 residues. Germline V gene data show CDR1 as MNHEY and CDR2 as SVGAGI.

This clone was observed a single time. V usage is TRBV2 and J usage is TRBJ1-1; 8 bases fit TRBD1. The trim removed 7 bases at V and 0 bases at J, leaving 4 bases unmatched. The germline gives CDR1 SNHLY, CDR2 FYNNEI. This CDR3 has 14 amino acids. The CDR3 sequence is CASKRTGLNTEAFF. The CDR3 DNA follows: TGTGCCAGCAAAAGGACAGGGTTGAACACTGAAGCTTTCTTT. The full variable domain, in which reference TRBV2 and TRBJ1-1 provide the parts outside the CDR3, is EPEVTQTPSHQVTQMGQEVILRCVPISNHLYFYWYRQILGQKVEFLVSFYNNEISEKSEIFDDQFSVERPDGSNFTLKIRSTKLEDSAMYFCASKRTGLNTEAFFGQGTRLTVV.

The V and J genes are TRBV7-2 and TRBJ2-1; D is unresolved. The CDR3 consists of 14 residues. Trimming took 5 bases from V and 9 from J, leaving 17 bases between them. Germline V gene lookup returns CDR1 SGHTA and CDR2 FQGNSA. The CDR3 DNA sequence: TGTGCCAGCAGCCTCCTGCACTCCTCCACTGAGCAGTTCTTC. Translation gives CASSLLHSSTEQFF.

V is TRBV5-1 and J is TRBJ1-5; D unresolved. Trimming took off 0 bases at V and 2 bases at J, with 9 bases between the two ends. The CDR3 is 15 amino acids. In germline, CDR1 is SGHRS, CDR2 YFSETQ. CDR3 in amino acids: CASSLEGFGNQPQHF. The CDR3, as DNA: TGCGCCAGCAGCTTGGAAGGGTTTGGCAATCAGCCCCAGCATTTT. The full variable domain, its missing parts supplied by reference TRBV5-1 and TRBJ1-5, is KAGVTQTPRYLIKTRGQQVTLSCSPISGHRSVSWYQQTPGQGLQFLFEYFSETQRNKGNFPGRFSGRQFSNSRSEMNVSTLELGDSALYLCASSLEGFGNQPQHFGDGTRLSIL.

The chain has TRBV11-2 and TRBJ2-5; TRBD2 aligns across 9 bases. The CDR3 loop spans 14 amino acids. The V segment lost 6 bases and the J segment 4 bases; nucleotides outside the gene matches: 6. In germline, CDR1 is SGHAT, CDR2 FQNNGV. The CDR3 is CASSIAGVRETQYF. CDR3 sequence (DNA): TGTGCCAGCAGTATAGCGGGAGTTAGAGAGACCCAGTACTTC.

This chain uses TRBV18 with TRBJ2-2; 14 nucleotides match TRBD2. The CDR3 runs 18 residues. The germline V gene has CDR1 KGHSH and CDR2 LQKENI. V lost 4 bases, J lost 0 bases, and 4 bases stayed unmatched. The CDR3 is CASSLGLAGGSNTGELFF. The CDR3 DNA is TGTGCCAGCTCACTCGGACTAGCGGGGGGATCGAACACCGGGGAGCTGTTTTTT.

This chain joins TRBV10-1 and TRBJ2-3; D call uncertain. There are 14 residues in the CDR3. Germline loops: CDR1 WNHNN, CDR2 SYGVQD (reference sequence). Trimming cost V 5 bases and J 2 bases, with 11 bases left between them. CDR3 in amino acids: CASSTTLPTDTQYF. The CDR3 region has the DNA TGCGCCAGCAGTACCACACTGCCCACAGATACGCAGTATTTT.

CDR3 nucleotides: TGCGCCAGCAGCTTGCAGGGGGCGGAGGGCTACACCTTC. This translates into CASSLQGAEGYTF. The chain couples TRBV5-1 to TRBJ1-2; 8 bases are a match to TRBD1. CDR1 is SGHRS and CDR2 is YFSETQ in the germline V gene. V was clipped by 1 base and J by 8 bases; unmatched bases: 4. CDR3 length: 13 amino acids.

The chain employs TRBV2 and TRBJ1-4; TRBD1 agrees at 12 bases. Germline loops: CDR1 SNHLY, CDR2 FYNNEI. The CDR3 covers 17 residues. The V gene end was trimmed by 5 bases and the J gene end by 7 bases; junction bases not matched to a gene: 11. The CDR3 protein is CASSSGTGGSRAEKLFF. CDR3 DNA: TGTGCCAGCAGTTCCGGGACAGGGGGCTCAAGGGCTGAAAAACTGTTTTTT.

V gene TRBV4-2 combines with J gene TRBJ1-2, with 9 positions matching TRBD1. The CDR3 loop spans 12 amino acids. Germline CDR1 reads LGHNA; CDR2 reads YNFKEQ. Trimming removed 3 bases from V and 10 bases from J; junction bases left unmatched: 3. CDR3 protein: CASSQGQGDYTF. CDR3 DNA: TGTGCCAGCAGCCAGGGACAGGGAGACTACACCTTC.

The gene calls are TRBV19 and TRBJ2-1, with TRBD2 as a possible D gene (7 bases). Trimming stripped 3 bases from V and 6 bases from J, with 15 bases between. The CDR3 contains 15 residues. Germline V CDR1 and CDR2: LNHDA, SQIVND (reference sequence). CDR3 region: CASSIGGGPANEQFF. The CDR3 DNA reads as TGTGCCAGTAGTATTGGCGGGGGCCCAGCCAATGAGCAGTTCTTC.

The chain has TRBV5-1 and TRBJ2-7; D uncertain. Germline CDR1 SGHRS, CDR2 YFSETQ. This CDR3 comprises 13 residues. Trimming stripped 0 bases from V and 7 bases from J, with 11 bases between. The CDR3 protein is CASSLDATWEQYF. CDR3 nucleotides: TGCGCCAGCAGCTTGGACGCAACCTGGGAGCAGTACTTC.

V is TRBV27 and J is TRBJ1-5, with TRBD1 identical over 10 bases. Germline assignment: CDR1 MNHEY and CDR2 SMNVEV (reference sequence). Trimming removed 5 bases from V and 5 bases from J; junction bases left unmatched: 6. CDR3 length: 15 residues. CDR3: CASSPLGQGDQPQHF. CDR3 in DNA: TGTGCCAGCAGTCCGCTAGGACAGGGGGATCAGCCCCAGCATTTT.

The rearrangement uses TRBV27 and TRBJ2-7; perhaps D is TRBD1 or TRBD2 (5 bases each). The CDR3 is 14 residues long. From germline, CDR1 is MNHEY and CDR2 SMNVEV (reference sequence). The V end was cut by 5 bases, the J end by 0 bases, with 11 bases between. Here the CDR3 reads CASSPGPSSYEQYF. As DNA, the CDR3 is TGTGCCAGCAGTCCGGGACCGAGCTCCTACGAGCAGTACTTC.

The chain recombines TRBV13 with TRBJ2-1; D is undetermined. CDR1 is PRHDT and CDR2 is FYEKMQ in the germline V gene (reference sequence). Trimming stripped 0 bases from V and 5 bases from J, with 5 bases between. The CDR3 totals 13 residues. In nucleotides, the CDR3 is TGTGCCAGCAGCTTAGGACAGCACAATGAGCAGTTCTTC. It yields the protein CASSLGQHNEQFF.

This chain links TRBV6-6 with TRBJ2-1; 8 bases are a match to TRBD2. The V gene end was trimmed by 8 bases and the J gene end by 10 bases; junction bases not matched to a gene: 19. The germline CDR1 and CDR2 sequences are MNHNY and SVGAGI (reference sequence). CDR3 length: 16 residues. Here the CDR3 DNA reads TGTGCCAGCTGTAAATCCGATTCGGGAGGGGAGGGGGAGCAGTTCTTC. Encoded protein: CASCKSDSGGEGEQFF.